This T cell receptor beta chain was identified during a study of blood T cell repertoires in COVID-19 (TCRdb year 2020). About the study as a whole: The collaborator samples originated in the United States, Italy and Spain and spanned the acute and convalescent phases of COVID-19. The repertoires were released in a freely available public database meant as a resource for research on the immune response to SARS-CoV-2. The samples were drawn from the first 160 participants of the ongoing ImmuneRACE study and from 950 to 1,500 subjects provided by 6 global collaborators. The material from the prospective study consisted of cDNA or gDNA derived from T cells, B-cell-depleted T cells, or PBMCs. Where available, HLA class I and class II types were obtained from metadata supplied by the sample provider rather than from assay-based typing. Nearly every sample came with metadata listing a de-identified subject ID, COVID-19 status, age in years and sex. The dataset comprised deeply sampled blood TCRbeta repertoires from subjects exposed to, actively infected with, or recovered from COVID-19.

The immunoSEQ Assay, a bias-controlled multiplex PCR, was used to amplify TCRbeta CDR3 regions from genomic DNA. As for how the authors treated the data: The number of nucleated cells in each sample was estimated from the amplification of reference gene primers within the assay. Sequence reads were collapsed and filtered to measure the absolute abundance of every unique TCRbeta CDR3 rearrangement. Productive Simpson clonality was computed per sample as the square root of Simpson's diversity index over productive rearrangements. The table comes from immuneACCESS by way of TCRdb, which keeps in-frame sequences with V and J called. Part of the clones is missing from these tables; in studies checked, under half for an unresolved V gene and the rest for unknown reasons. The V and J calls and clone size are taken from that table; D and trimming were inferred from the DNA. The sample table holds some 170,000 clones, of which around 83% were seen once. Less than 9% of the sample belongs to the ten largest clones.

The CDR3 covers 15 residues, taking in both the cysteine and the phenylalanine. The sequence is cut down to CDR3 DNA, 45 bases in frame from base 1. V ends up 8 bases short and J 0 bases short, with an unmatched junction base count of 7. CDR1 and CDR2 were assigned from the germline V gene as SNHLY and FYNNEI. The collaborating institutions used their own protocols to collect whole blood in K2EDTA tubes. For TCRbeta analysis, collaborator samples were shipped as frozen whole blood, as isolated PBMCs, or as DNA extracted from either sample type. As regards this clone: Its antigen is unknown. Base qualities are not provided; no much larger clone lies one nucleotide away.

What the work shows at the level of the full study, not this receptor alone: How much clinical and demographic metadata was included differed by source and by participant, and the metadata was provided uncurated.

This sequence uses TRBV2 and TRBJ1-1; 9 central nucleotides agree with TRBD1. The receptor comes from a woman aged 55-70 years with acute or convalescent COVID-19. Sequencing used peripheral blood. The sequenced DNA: TGTGCCAGCGCTGGACAGGGGTTGGTGAACACTGAAGCTTTCTTT. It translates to CASAGQGLVNTEAFF.